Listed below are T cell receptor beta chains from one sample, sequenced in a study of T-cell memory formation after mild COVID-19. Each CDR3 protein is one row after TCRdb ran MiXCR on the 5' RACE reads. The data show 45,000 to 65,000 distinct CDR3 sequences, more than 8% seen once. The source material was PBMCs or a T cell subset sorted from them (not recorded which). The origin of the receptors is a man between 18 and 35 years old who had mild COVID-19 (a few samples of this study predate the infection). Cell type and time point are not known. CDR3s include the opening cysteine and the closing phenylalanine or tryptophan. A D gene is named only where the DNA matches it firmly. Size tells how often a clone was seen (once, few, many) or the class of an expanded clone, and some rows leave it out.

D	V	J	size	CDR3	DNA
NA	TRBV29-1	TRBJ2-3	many	CSVEGVDTQYF	TGCAGCGTTGAAGGTGTGGATACGCAGTATTTT
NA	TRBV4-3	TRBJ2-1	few	CASSQDGDYSYNEQFF	TGCGCCAGCAGCCAAGACGGCGATTACTCCTACAATGAGCAGTTCTTC
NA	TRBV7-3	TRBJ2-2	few	CASSLGGSNTGELFF	TGTGCCAGCAGCTTAGGGGGGTCAAACACCGGGGAGCTGTTTTTT
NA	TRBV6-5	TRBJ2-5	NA	CASSYHLGLETQYF	TGTGCCAGCAGTTACCACTTGGGTTTAGAGACCCAGTACTTC
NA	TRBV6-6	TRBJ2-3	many	CASSQPGGTDTQYF	TGTGCCAGCAGTCAACCGGGGGGCACAGATACGCAGTATTTT
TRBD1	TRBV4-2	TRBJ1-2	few	CASSQAGTEIHYGYTF	TGTGCCAGCAGCCAAGCCGGGACAGAGATCCATTATGGCTACACCTTC
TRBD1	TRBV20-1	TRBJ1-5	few	CSASIQGNSNQPQHF	TGCAGTGCTAGTATACAGGGGAATAGCAATCAGCCCCAGCATTTT
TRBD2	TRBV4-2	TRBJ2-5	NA	CASSQELAGGVEETQYF	TGTGCCAGCAGCCAAGAACTAGCGGGGGGAGTTGAAGAGACCCAGTACTTC
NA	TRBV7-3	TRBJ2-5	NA	CASSPGRGRMTQYF	TGTGCCAGCAGCCCCGGGAGGGGGCGGATGACCCAGTACTTC
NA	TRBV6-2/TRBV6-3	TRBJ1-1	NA	CASSYPRDGNTEAFF	TGTGCCAGCAGTTACCCCCGGGACGGTAACACTGAAGCTTTCTTT
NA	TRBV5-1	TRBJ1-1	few	CASSNERSNTEAFF	TGCGCCAGCAGCAACGAAAGATCGAACACTGAAGCTTTCTTT
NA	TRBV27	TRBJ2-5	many	CASRGLLETQYF	TGTGCCAGCAGGGGCCTCTTGGAGACCCAGTACTTC
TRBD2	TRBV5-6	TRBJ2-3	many	CASRIAGGSTDTQYF	TGTGCCAGCAGAATAGCGGGGGGCAGCACAGATACGCAGTATTTT
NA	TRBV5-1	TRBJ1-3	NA	CASSTDKSSGNTIYF	TGCGCCAGCAGCACCGACAAGAGCTCTGGAAACACCATATATTTT
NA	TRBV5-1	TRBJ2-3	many	CASSSGRGLGTQYF	TGCGCCAGCAGCTCGGGACGGGGACTTGGTACGCAGTATTTT
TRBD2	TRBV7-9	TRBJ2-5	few	CASRTSAEETQYF	TGTGCCAGCCGTACTAGCGCAGAAGAGACCCAGTACTTC
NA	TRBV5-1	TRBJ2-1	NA	CASSLDGHNEQFF	TGCGCCAGCAGCTTAGACGGACACAATGAGCAGTTCTTC
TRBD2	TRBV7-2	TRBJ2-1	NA	CASSFTSGGLTYNEQFF	TGTGCCAGCAGCTTTACTAGCGGGGGACTGACGTACAATGAGCAGTTCTTC
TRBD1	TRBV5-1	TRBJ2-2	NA	CASSLDQGARTGELFF	TGCGCCAGCAGCTTGGATCAGGGGGCGAGGACCGGGGAGCTGTTTTTT
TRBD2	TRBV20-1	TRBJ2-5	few	CSAPPPPRGGWEETQYF	TGCAGTGCCCCACCCCCCCCCCGCGGGGGTTGGGAAGAGACCCAGTACTTC
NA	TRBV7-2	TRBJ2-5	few	CASTPVKGTQYF	TGTGCCAGCACCCCGGTGAAGGGGACCCAGTACTTC
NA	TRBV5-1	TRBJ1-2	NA	CASSSRGGTYGYTF	TGCGCCAGCAGCTCCCGAGGGGGGACCTATGGCTACACCTTC
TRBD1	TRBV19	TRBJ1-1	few	CATRGDRVTFEAFF	TGTGCCACTCGGGGGGACAGGGTCACTTTTGAAGCTTTCTTT
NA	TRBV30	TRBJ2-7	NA	CAWTVGAGEQYF	TGTGCCTGGACTGTGGGGGCCGGTGAGCAGTACTTC
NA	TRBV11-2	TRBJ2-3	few	CASSPPERGAGTDTQYF	TGTGCCAGCAGCCCTCCTGAGAGGGGGGCCGGCACAGATACGCAGTATTTT
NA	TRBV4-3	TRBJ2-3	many	CASSQNREGDTQYF	TGCGCCAGCAGCCAGAACAGGGAAGGAGATACGCAGTATTTT
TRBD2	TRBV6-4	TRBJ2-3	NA	CASRNAGADTQYF	TGTGCCAGCAGAAACGCGGGGGCAGATACGCAGTATTTT
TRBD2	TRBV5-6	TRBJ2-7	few	CASSPRGVGEQYF	TGTGCCAGCAGTCCCCGGGGGGTCGGGGAGCAGTACTTC
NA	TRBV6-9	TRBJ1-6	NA	CASSAQVPSSLNSPLHF	TGTGCCAGCAGTGCCCAAGTTCCCAGCAGCCTTAATTCACCCCTCCACTTT
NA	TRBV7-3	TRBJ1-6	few	CASSPGGSNSPLHF	TGTGCCAGCAGCCCCGGTGGGTCTAATTCACCCCTCCACTTT
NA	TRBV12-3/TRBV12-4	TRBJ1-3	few	CASNKGHLGNTIYF	TGTGCCAGCAATAAAGGACACTTAGGAAACACCATATATTTT
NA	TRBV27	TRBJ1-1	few	CASSLGPGEVYTEAFF	TGTGCCAGCAGTTTAGGGCCAGGGGAGGTGTACACTGAAGCTTTCTTT
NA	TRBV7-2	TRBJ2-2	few	CASSAQPGQTNTGELFF	TGTGCCAGCAGCGCACAGCCGGGACAAACGAACACCGGGGAGCTGTTTTTT
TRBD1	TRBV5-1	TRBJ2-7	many	CASSPVGTGESYEQYF	TGCGCCAGCTCACCGGTCGGGACAGGGGAATCCTACGAGCAGTACTTC
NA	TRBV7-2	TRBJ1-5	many	CASSLSGNQPQHF	TGTGCCAGCAGCTTATCCGGCAATCAGCCCCAGCATTTT
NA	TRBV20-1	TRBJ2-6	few	CSALKSGANVLTF	TGCAGTGCCCTAAAATCTGGGGCCAACGTCCTGACTTTC
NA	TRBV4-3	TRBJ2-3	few	CASSQGSGVVGTDTQYF	TGCGCCAGCAGCCAAGGCTCAGGGGTGGTGGGCACAGATACGCAGTATTTT
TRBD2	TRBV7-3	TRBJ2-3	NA	CASRRGASTDTQYF	TGTGCCAGTCGGCGGGGGGCTAGCACAGATACGCAGTATTTT
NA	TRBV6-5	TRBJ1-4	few	CASRSVEINEKLFF	TGTGCCAGCAGATCGGTAGAGATTAATGAAAAACTGTTTTTT
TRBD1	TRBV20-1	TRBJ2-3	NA	CSAVRQGPDTQYF	TGCAGTGCTGTGCGACAGGGCCCAGATACGCAGTATTTT
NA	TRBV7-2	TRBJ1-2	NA	CASSLGGVGGYTF	TGTGCCAGCAGCTTAGGGGGTGTGGGCGGCTACACCTTC
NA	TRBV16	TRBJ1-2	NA	CASSHRHGYTF	TGTGCCAGCAGCCATAGGCATGGCTACACCTTC
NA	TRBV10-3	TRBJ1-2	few	CAISEGWGSYGYTF	TGTGCCATCAGTGAGGGCTGGGGGTCCTATGGCTACACCTTC
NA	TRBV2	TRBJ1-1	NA	CASRENTEAFF	TGTGCCAGCAGGGAGAACACTGAAGCTTTCTTT